A single sample gave rise to the 21 T cell receptor beta chains below, sequenced in a study of cytomegalovirus exposure and HLA in healthy donors. The PCR was carried out with 60 Vbeta primers and 13 Jbeta primers. Repertoires were generated with immunoSEQ multiplex PCR, while TCRdb's copy carries only in-frame clones and drops some. The sample consists of roughly 110,000 clones, 70% to 80% of them appearing once. Sample: PBMCs. The receptors shown here come from a boy aged 5-17 years in good health and CMV-seronegative.

The chain couples TRBV6-1 to TRBJ1-4; TRBD1 is a possible D gene (5 bases). This CDR3 region has 16 residues. V shed 2 bases and J shed 8 bases, with 18 bases lying between them. Germline loops: CDR1 MNHNS, CDR2 SASEGT. The CDR3 spells CASSERRRGSWEKLFF. The CDR3 region has the DNA TGTGCCAGCAGTGAACGACGGAGGGGAAGTTGGGAAAAACTGTTTTTT.

This chain links TRBV19 with TRBJ1-5; D remains unclear. The V gene's germline CDR1 is LNHDA and CDR2 SQIVND (reference sequence). The CDR3 totals 14 residues. Trimming left V 1 base short and J 7 bases short, with 11 bases between. The CDR3 DNA follows: TGTGCCAGTAGTATAGTGGGCACCCGGCAGCCCCAGCATTTT. It encodes CASSIVGTRQPQHF. The variable domain in full, completed from reference TRBV19 and TRBJ1-5, reads DGGITQSPKYLFRKEGQNVTLSCEQNLNHDAMYWYRQDPGQGLRLIYYSQIVNDFQKGDIAEGYSVSREKKESFPLTVTSAQKNPTAFYLCASSIVGTRQPQHFGDGTRLSIL.

J is TRBJ1-1 and V is TRBV7-9, with a possible D match to TRBD1 (6 bases). The V end lost 5 bases, the J end lost 4 bases, and 11 bases lay between the germline ends. The CDR3 contains 13 residues. Germline CDR1 and CDR2: SEHNR and FQNEAQ (reference sequence). CDR3 sequence reads: CASSQQGVTEAFF. In nucleotides, the CDR3 is TGTGCCAGCAGCCAACAGGGAGTCACTGAAGCTTTCTTT.

The gene calls are TRBV5-1 and TRBJ1-3, with D maybe TRBD1 (6 bases). Between the trimmed V and J ends, which lost 6 bases and 4 bases, there was a span of 17 bases. The CDR3 runs 15 residues. Germline V lookup: CDR1 SGHRS, CDR2 YFSETQ. The CDR3 region is CASTPTGVYGNTIYF. The CDR3 bases are TGCGCCAGCACACCGACAGGAGTATACGGAAACACCATATATTTT.

V is TRBV5-4 and J is TRBJ2-7, with D uncertain. Germline V CDR1 and CDR2: SGHNT, YYREEE (reference sequence). The V gene lost 0 bases and the J gene lost 3 bases, with 13 bases spanning the gap. The length of the CDR3 is 15 residues. CDR3 residues: CASSLGRGSLYEQYF. The CDR3, as DNA: TGTGCCAGCAGCTTGGGAAGAGGCTCGCTCTACGAGCAGTACTTC.

This clone was detected only a few times. This chain uses TRBV5-1 with TRBJ1-1; 8 bases fit TRBD1. CDR3 length equals 15 residues. CDR1 is SGHRS, CDR2 YFSETQ, per germline. With V trimmed by 4 bases and J by 6 bases, 11 bases remained unmatched. The CDR3 DNA reads TGCGCCAGCAGCCAAGGGACAGGTAGGACCCCTGAAGCTTTCTTT. This sequence encodes CASSQGTGRTPEAFF.

This chain joins TRBV5-1 and TRBJ2-7, with 10 bases aligning to TRBD2. The germline V gene has CDR1 SGHRS and CDR2 YFSETQ. V lost 5 bases, J lost 4 bases, and 3 bases stayed unmatched. This CDR3 has 13 amino acids. The DNA for the CDR3 is TGCGCCAGCAGGCCTAGCGGGAGTTACGAGCAGTACTTC. Translating it yields CASRPSGSYEQYF.

The chain has TRBV9 and TRBJ2-5; 7 bases match TRBD2. The V gene's germline CDR1 is SGDLS and CDR2 YYNGEE. The CDR3 has 17 residues. V trimming: 3 bases; J trimming: 7 bases; junction bases outside the gene matches: 18. In DNA form, the CDR3 reads TGTGCCAGCAGCGGTATCATGGGGCTAGCGGTAATGGCGACCCAGTACTTC. This encodes CASSGIMGLAVMATQYF.

V gene TRBV28 combines with J gene TRBJ1-5; maybe TRBD1 (6 bases). V shed 6 bases and J shed 6 bases, with 12 bases lying between them. Germline V gives CDR1 MDHEN, CDR2 SYDVKM. The CDR3 length is 13 residues. Here the CDR3 reads CASRPQQGQPQHF. CDR3 nucleotides: TGTGCCAGCAGACCTCAACAGGGTCAGCCCCAGCATTTT.

The chain joins TRBV6-5 to TRBJ2-7; a weak D match, TRBD1 (5 bases). The CDR3 totals 12 residues. CDR1 and CDR2 from the germline V gene are MNHEY and SVGAGI. V was shortened by 7 bases and J by 3 bases, with 10 bases between the two germline ends. The CDR3, as DNA: TGTGCCAGCACCTCCGACAGCTACGAGCAGTACTTC. It is translated as CASTSDSYEQYF.

The genes are TRBV5-1 and TRBJ2-7, with D tentatively TRBD1 (6 bases). The V gene lost 6 bases and the J gene lost 3 bases, with 13 bases spanning the gap. The CDR3 has 13 amino acids. Germline lookup yields CDR1 SGHRS and CDR2 YFSETQ. The CDR3 region is CASKRTDLYEQYF. CDR3 DNA sequence: TGCGCCAGCAAGAGGACAGACCTCTACGAGCAGTACTTC.

The rearrangement joins TRBV29-1 to TRBJ2-5, with 7 positions matching TRBD2. With V trimmed by 6 bases and J by 4 bases, 5 bases remained unmatched. CDR3 length equals 12 residues. Germline V lookup: CDR1 SQVTM, CDR2 ANQGSEA. CDR3: CSVPTGGETQYF. CDR3 DNA sequence: TGCAGCGTCCCCACGGGGGGAGAGACCCAGTACTTC.

This clone was observed a single time. The V and J genes are TRBV5-1 and TRBJ2-2; TRBD2 matches 7 bases. CDR3 length: 15 residues. After removal of 1 base from V and 3 bases from J, the junction contained 3 bases not matched to a gene. Germline V CDR1 and CDR2: SGHRS, YFSETQ. The CDR3 sequence is CASSLSGVDTGELFF. Written as DNA, the CDR3 is TGCGCCAGCAGCTTGAGCGGGGTTGACACCGGGGAGCTGTTTTTT. The complete variable domain, with remaining parts taken from reference TRBV5-1 and TRBJ2-2, reads KAGVTQTPRYLIKTRGQQVTLSCSPISGHRSVSWYQQTPGQGLQFLFEYFSETQRNKGNFPGRFSGRQFSNSRSEMNVSTLELGDSALYLCASSLSGVDTGELFFGEGSRLTVL.

The chain recombines TRBV19 with TRBJ2-7, with 11 bases identical to TRBD2. Trimming at V came to 3 bases and at J to 1 base, leaving 2 bases not matched to a gene. The CDR3 extends over 15 amino acids. The V gene's germline CDR1 is LNHDA and CDR2 SQIVND (reference sequence). CDR3: CASSILAGGSYEQYF. The CDR3 region has the DNA TGTGCCAGTAGTATCCTAGCGGGAGGTTCCTACGAGCAGTACTTC.

J is TRBJ2-2 and V is TRBV5-1; a possible D gene is TRBD2 (5 bases). The germline gives CDR1 SGHRS, CDR2 YFSETQ. Trimming took 0 bases from V and 5 from J, leaving 14 bases between them. The CDR3 extends over 16 amino acids. The CDR3 DNA follows: TGCGCCAGCAGCTTGGTGTTACGGGGTGGAACCGGGGAGCTGTTTTTT. Its protein product is CASSLVLRGGTGELFF.

This clone was observed a few times. The rearrangement joins TRBV28 to TRBJ2-3, with TRBD2 identical over 9 bases. The ends lost 2 bases at V and 4 bases at J; junction bases unmatched: 4. Germline lookup yields CDR1 MDHEN and CDR2 SYDVKM. The CDR3 covers 15 residues. The chain's CDR3 is CASSLGAGGSDTQYF. The DNA of the CDR3 is TGTGCCAGCAGTTTAGGGGCGGGAGGGTCAGATACGCAGTATTTT.

The V call is TRBV27, the J call TRBJ2-7, with D perhaps matching TRBD2 (5 bases). The CDR3 is made up of 14 amino acids. The V end lost 5 bases, the J end lost 3 bases, and 14 bases lay between the germline ends. Germline V gene data show CDR1 as MNHEY and CDR2 as SMNVEV (reference sequence). This CDR3 is CASSPWENIYEQYF. CDR3 DNA sequence: TGTGCCAGCAGTCCATGGGAGAACATCTACGAGCAGTACTTC.

This clone has just a few counts. The rearrangement uses TRBV27 and TRBJ2-7; D uncertain. Trimming pared 6 bases from V and 2 bases from J, leaving 17 bases between. The CDR3 has 15 residues. Germline V gives CDR1 MNHEY, CDR2 SMNVEV (reference sequence). CDR3 amino acids: CASRPLALTTYEQYF. CDR3 nucleotides: TGTGCCAGCAGGCCCCTTGCGCTTACTACCTACGAGCAGTACTTC.

This clone was counted a few times. The rearrangement uses TRBV4-1 and TRBJ2-7; D call uncertain. CDR3 size: 17 residues. CDR1 and CDR2 (germline): MGHRA, YSYEKL. Trimming took 0 bases from V and 3 from J, leaving 18 bases between them. CDR3 bases: TGCGCCAGCAGCCAAGATAGATTTACTGGCTGGAGCTACGAGCAGTACTTC. It translates to CASSQDRFTGWSYEQYF.

This clone was picked up one time. The rearrangement uses TRBV28 and TRBJ1-2; TRBD1 matches at 11 bases. The germline CDR1 and CDR2 sequences are MDHEN and SYDVKM. V lost 5 bases and J lost 10; bases outside the gene matches: 9. The CDR3 sequence is 14 residues long. CDR3 nucleotide sequence: TGTGCCAGCAGTAGCCCCGGGACAGGGGGAGCCTACACCTTC. As protein: CASSSPGTGGAYTF.

The chain has TRBV19 and TRBJ2-5, with D uncertain. Germline lookup yields CDR1 LNHDA and CDR2 SQIVND (reference sequence). This CDR3 is 13 amino acids long. With 3 bases removed from V and 4 bases from J, the gap between germline ends came to 9 bases. The CDR3 nucleotides read TGTGCCAGTAGTATGGTCCGCGGAGAGACCCAGTACTTC. This gives the protein CASSMVRGETQYF.